The entry below describes one T cell receptor (beta chain). The V gene's germline CDR1 is SQVTM and CDR2 ANQGSEA. CDR3 length equals 11 residues. Trimming pared 3 bases from V and 4 bases from J, leaving 7 bases between. The entry originates in a study of T-cell memory formation after mild COVID-19. From the 5' RACE reads, TCRdb called clonotypes with MiXCR, one entry per CDR3 protein. The profile shows around 140,000 distinct CDR3 sequences, under 30% of them singletons. Sequenced: PBMCs or a T cell subset sorted from them (not recorded which). V and J are TRBV29-1 and TRBJ2-7, with D possibly TRBD1 on 6 matching bases. The TCR sequence derives from an adult woman who had mild COVID-19 (a few samples of this study predate the infection). Cell type and time point are not known. In DNA form, the CDR3 reads TGCAGCGTTGAGGACAGTTACGAGCAGTACTTC. It translates to CSVEDSYEQYF.